This T cell receptor (beta chain) was observed in a study of blood T cell repertoires in COVID-19. Turning to the study itself: Material from acute and convalescent COVID-19 was sourced from the United States, Italy and Spain. PBMCs, B-cell-depleted T cells, or T cells provided the cDNA or gDNA that made up the material.

The CDR3 is 14 residues long. The ends lost 2 bases at V and 8 bases at J; junction bases unmatched: 7. Germline CDR1 and CDR2: KGHSH and LQKENI. How the authors handled the data: Amplified reference gene primers provided the basis for estimating nucleated cell counts. Libraries were prepared by immunoSEQ multiplex PCR; TCRdb keeps only in-frame clonotypes and omits some of them. For V, J and clone size, that table is used; D and trimming come from the DNA. The sample shows roughly 160,000 clones, 83% of them seen only once. This clone showed up just once. J is TRBJ1-2 and V is TRBV18, with 8 bases lining up with TRBD1. Sequencing was done on a sample of peripheral blood. The TCR originated in a woman between 65 and 79 years old who had recovered from COVID-19. The CDR3 region is CASSPGGQGGGYTF. The CDR3 DNA reads as TGTGCCAGCTCACCAGGTGGACAGGGAGGAGGCTACACCTTC.